A selection of T cell receptor beta chains follows, all from one sample in a study of human CD8 memory T cell subsets. TCRdb re-called the 5' RACE reads and gives one entry per CDR3 protein, without DNA. Here the sample table reports 15,000 or so distinct CDR3 sequences. Sequencing input: CD8+ stem-like memory T cells (TSCM and TCM) sorted from PBMCs. The receptors were sampled from a human donor in good health. Both conserved end residues are part of each CDR3. Not all rows give a size; the values are once, few, many and, for expanded clones, a class.

V,size,J,CDR3
TRBV11-3,NA,TRBJ2-1,CASSPGLADEQFF
TRBV3-1,NA,TRBJ2-7,CASSPTFRGGSHSYEQYF
TRBV6-2/TRBV6-3,NA,TRBJ2-1,CASSYPPGGLVSEISYNEQFF
TRBV12-3/TRBV12-4,NA,TRBJ2-1,CASSYSGRSHEQFF
TRBV7-2,NA,TRBJ2-7,CASSSTGVQQYF
TRBV12-3/TRBV12-4,NA,TRBJ1-6,CASSLGDAYNSPLHF
TRBV4-2,NA,TRBJ2-1,CASSHDSSPSSYNEQFF
TRBV6-5,NA,TRBJ2-1,CASSYGVSGNEQFF
TRBV4-2,medium-sized,TRBJ1-2,CASSQEGTGGLDGYTF
TRBV6-5,NA,TRBJ2-5,CASSYSGIETQYF
TRBV3-1,medium-sized,TRBJ2-7,CASSQDRSEDTFYEQYF
TRBV28,medium-sized,TRBJ2-3,CASSPLLAVLPADTQYF
TRBV13,NA,TRBJ1-5,CASSFSGTPHQPQHF
TRBV28,NA,TRBJ2-1,CASTIGGQNNEQFF
TRBV6-5,NA,TRBJ2-1,CASSYANEQFF
TRBV11-2,medium-sized,TRBJ1-1,CASSQSGSQNTEAFF
TRBV7-2,NA,TRBJ1-6,CASSQRSGGPNSPLHF
TRBV11-3,NA,TRBJ2-2,CASRQGNGELFF
TRBV4-3,NA,TRBJ2-7,CASSQARLPPTYEQYF
TRBV9,NA,TRBJ1-5,CASSDTAVDQPQHF
TRBV25-1,medium-sized,TRBJ2-3,CASSDPISGSGDTQYF
TRBV11-2,NA,TRBJ2-1,CASSLAPGTSGGPSYNEQFF
TRBV4-1,NA,TRBJ1-1,CASSQESNTEAFF
TRBV7-6,NA,TRBJ1-2,CASSLERDGGGYTF
TRBV7-6,NA,TRBJ2-7,CASSLGTGSSYEQYF
TRBV11-2,NA,TRBJ2-2,CASSLGYASANTGELFF
TRBV19,NA,TRBJ2-7,CASSIVTGGYDEQYF
TRBV7-6,NA,TRBJ2-1,CASSLVPGGPSEQFF
TRBV2,NA,TRBJ2-1,CASSEVTGRFNNEQFF
TRBV18,NA,TRBJ1-2,CASSPQETGDNYGYTF
TRBV29-1,NA,TRBJ2-7,CSVVGGQGHYEQYF
TRBV29-1,medium-sized,TRBJ1-5,CSVVLGNQPQHF
TRBV6-5,NA,TRBJ2-7,CASSPPGQVICEQYF
TRBV5-8,NA,TRBJ2-1,CASSLRQGFYNEQFF
TRBV7-9,NA,TRBJ2-7,CASRSTGQSYEQYF
TRBV7-9,medium-sized,TRBJ2-2,CASSARDRGTGELFF
TRBV4-2,NA,TRBJ1-4,CASSPVGEDEKLFF
TRBV12-3/TRBV12-4,NA,TRBJ1-1,CASSLTQGNTEAFF
TRBV20-1,NA,TRBJ2-7,CSARAGTGETYEQYF
TRBV5-6,NA,TRBJ1-6,CASSFFVGTASSPLHF
TRBV11-2,NA,TRBJ2-1,CASSLDGSPYNEQFF
TRBV7-7,NA,TRBJ2-3,CASSLSGGMADTQYF
TRBV28,medium-sized,TRBJ2-7,CASIPAGTPDEQYF
TRBV6-5,NA,TRBJ2-1,CASSLVGTGSSNEQFF
TRBV7-2,NA,TRBJ2-7,CASSLGQGAYEQYF
TRBV14,NA,TRBJ2-7,CASSQSAGGAGALYEQYF
TRBV13,NA,TRBJ2-3,CASSSGASGMQDTQYF
TRBV29-1,NA,TRBJ2-7,CSVEGAATGGGYEQYF
TRBV7-9,NA,TRBJ2-7,CASSPRTGESYEQYF
TRBV11-3,medium-sized,TRBJ2-1,CASSLGTFYNEQFF
TRBV20-1,NA,TRBJ2-7,CSARREAGSSYEQYF
TRBV5-1,medium-sized,TRBJ2-7,CASSFGQGNYEQYF
TRBV5-1,NA,TRBJ2-7,CASSLDDDEQYF